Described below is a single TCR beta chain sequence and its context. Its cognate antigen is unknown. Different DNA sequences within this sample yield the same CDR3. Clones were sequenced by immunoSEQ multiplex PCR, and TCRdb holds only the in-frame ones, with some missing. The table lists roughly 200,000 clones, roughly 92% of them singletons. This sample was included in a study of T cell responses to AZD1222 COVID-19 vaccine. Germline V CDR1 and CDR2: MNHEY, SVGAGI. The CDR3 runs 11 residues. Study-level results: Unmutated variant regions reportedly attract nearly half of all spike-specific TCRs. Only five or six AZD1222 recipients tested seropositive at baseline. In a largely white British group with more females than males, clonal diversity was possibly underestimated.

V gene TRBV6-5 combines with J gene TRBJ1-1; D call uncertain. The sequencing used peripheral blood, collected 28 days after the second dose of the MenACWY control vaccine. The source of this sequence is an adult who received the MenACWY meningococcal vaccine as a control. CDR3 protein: CASGRNTEAFF. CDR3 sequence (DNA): TGTGCGTCCGGACGGAACACTGAAGCTTTCTTT.